Listed below are T cell receptor beta chains from one sample, sequenced in a study of T cells in localized non-small cell lung cancer. Libraries were prepared by immunoSEQ multiplex PCR; TCRdb keeps only in-frame clonotypes and omits some of them. The table lists about 35,000 clones, less than 95% of them singletons. The sequencing here drew on peripheral blood mononuclear cells, taken before any cancer treatment. The receptor set was obtained from a female donor older than 55 with stage II lung adenocarcinoma. Each CDR3 is given with its conserved first and last residue. The D gene is left open where the match is weak. Only part of the rows carry a size: once, few, many, or a class if the clone is expanded.

TRBV19	TRBJ1-1	.	.	CASSARTGEAFF	TGTGCCAGTAGTGCGCGGACGGGGGAAGCTTTCTTT
TRBV7-9	TRBJ1-2	.	.	CASSLGVYRTGGNYGYTF	TGTGCCAGCAGCTTAGGAGTGTACCGAACCGGCGGGAACTATGGCTACACCTTC
TRBV4-1	TRBJ2-5	TRBD2	.	CASSQEGLSETQYF	TGCGCCAGCAGCCAAGAGGGACTATCCGAGACCCAGTACTTC
TRBV7-6	TRBJ1-1	.	few	CASSRGRGITEAFF	TGTGCCAGCAGCCGGGGAAGGGGGATCACTGAAGCTTTCTTT
TRBV18	TRBJ2-1	TRBD1	.	CASSPGTADNEQFF	TGTGCCAGCTCACCAGGGACAGCCGACAATGAGCAGTTCTTC
TRBV2	TRBJ2-1	.	.	CASARSMVLAYNEQFF	TGTGCCAGTGCCCGCAGTATGGTTCTGGCCTACAATGAGCAGTTCTTC
TRBV15	TRBJ1-2	.	.	CATSRVALEDYGYTF	TGTGCCACCAGCAGAGTAGCACTGGAAGACTATGGCTACACCTTC
TRBV5-6	TRBJ2-1	TRBD1	.	CASSFSTGVEFF	TGTGCCAGCAGCTTCTCGACAGGGGTCGAGTTCTTC
TRBV19	TRBJ1-1	.	.	CASNTYRAPNTEAFF	TGTGCCAGCAATACCTACAGGGCCCCGAACACTGAAGCTTTCTTT
TRBV28	TRBJ1-5	.	.	CASSRGGDSNQPQHF	TGTGCCAGCAGTCGGGGTGGGGATAGCAATCAGCCCCAGCATTTT
TRBV7-8	TRBJ1-5	.	.	CASSFGGGPGGNQPQHF	TGTGCCAGCAGCTTCGGCGGGGGACCCGGGGGCAATCAGCCCCAGCATTTT
TRBV9	TRBJ1-2	.	.	CASSQEGKGNYGYTF	TGTGCCAGCAGCCAGGAGGGGAAGGGAAACTATGGCTACACCTTC
TRBV7-8	TRBJ1-2	.	few	CASSLQTNYGYTF	TGTGCCAGCAGCTTACAGACTAACTATGGCTACACCTTC
TRBV5-4	TRBJ1-5	.	.	CASSYRDGTLSNQPQHF	TGTGCCAGCAGCTACCGGGACGGAACTTTAAGCAATCAGCCCCAGCATTTT
TRBV5-1	TRBJ2-2	TRBD1	few	CASSRQGDLTGELFF	TGCGCCAGCAGCCGACAGGGGGATTTGACCGGGGAGCTGTTTTTT
TRBV11-2	TRBJ1-1	.	.	CASSSRPEVTEAFF	TGTGCCAGCAGCTCGAGGCCAGAGGTGACTGAAGCTTTCTTT
TRBV7-9	TRBJ2-5	.	.	CASSFRGSEQETQYF	TGTGCCAGCAGCTTCCGGGGGTCGGAGCAAGAGACCCAGTACTTC
TRBV7-6	TRBJ2-1	TRBD1	.	CASSLPSDRARGEQFF	TGTGCCAGCAGCCTACCATCGGACAGGGCTAGGGGTGAGCAGTTCTTC
TRBV2	TRBJ2-7	.	.	CASSSTITSSYEQYF	TGTGCCAGCAGCTCGACTATAACGAGCTCCTACGAGCAGTACTTC
TRBV6-5	TRBJ1-1	.	.	CASSYRGHIMNTEAFF	TGTGCCAGCAGTTACAGGGGTCATATTATGAACACTGAAGCTTTCTTT
TRBV6-1	TRBJ1-2	.	.	CASSDYTGTNNYGYTF	TGTGCCAGCAGTGACTATACCGGGACAAACAACTATGGCTACACCTTC
TRBV28	TRBJ2-3	TRBD2	.	CASSLPSGGTDTQYF	TGTGCCAGCAGTTTACCTAGCGGGGGGACAGATACGCAGTATTTT
TRBV19	TRBJ2-2	TRBD1	.	CASSSDRGLTGELFF	TGTGCCAGTAGTAGCGACAGGGGCCTAACCGGGGAGCTGTTTTTT
TRBV6-6	TRBJ2-7	.	.	CASSYVGSGNSYEQYF	TGTGCCAGCAGTTACGTGGGTAGCGGAAACTCCTACGAGCAGTACTTC
TRBV18	TRBJ2-3	.	.	CASSPLASRGPNTDTQYF	TGTGCCAGCTCACCACTAGCTTCTCGGGGGCCAAACACAGATACGCAGTATTTT
TRBV29-1	TRBJ2-1	.	.	CSVEPRLVNEQFF	TGCAGCGTTGAACCTCGACTAGTCAATGAGCAGTTCTTC
TRBV7-8	TRBJ2-7	TRBD2	.	CASSLTSGSNEQYF	TGTGCCAGCAGCCTGACTAGCGGGAGCAACGAGCAGTACTTC
TRBV4-2	TRBJ2-7	.	.	CASSQDDSGGKGHYEQYF	TGTGCCAGCAGCCAAGACGATTCGGGCGGGAAGGGGCACTACGAGCAGTACTTC
TRBV15	TRBJ2-3	TRBD2	.	CATSREVAGILGGTDTQYF	TGTGCCACCAGCAGAGAGGTAGCGGGGATCCTAGGCGGCACAGATACGCAGTATTTT
TRBV9	TRBJ2-2	.	.	CASNFGVGELFF	TGTGCCAGCAACTTCGGGGTAGGGGAGCTGTTTTTT
TRBV2	TRBJ2-3	TRBD1	.	CASSQGQGARAQYF	TGTGCCAGCAGCCAGGGACAGGGGGCGAGGGCGCAGTATTTT
TRBV10-3	TRBJ1-1	.	.	CAISEVGNTEAFF	TGTGCCATCAGTGAGGTGGGGAACACTGAAGCTTTCTTT
TRBV5-6	TRBJ1-3	.	.	CASSLGISGANTIYF	TGTGCCAGCAGCTTGGGTATATCAGGGGCGAACACCATATATTTT
TRBV5-4	TRBJ2-3	.	.	CASSSSVVSTDTQYF	TGTGCCAGCAGCTCCTCAGTTGTTAGCACAGATACGCAGTATTTT
TRBV6-5	TRBJ1-4	.	.	CASSAATGVEKLFF	TGTGCCAGCAGCGCGGCGACCGGGGTGGAAAAACTGTTTTTT
TRBV11-2	TRBJ1-6	.	.	CASSLVEGLPLHF	TGTGCCAGCAGCTTAGTTGAAGGACTACCCCTCCACTTT
TRBV19	TRBJ2-2	TRBD1	.	CASSIGTGGFNTGELFF	TGTGCCAGTAGTATAGGGACAGGGGGTTTCAACACCGGGGAGCTGTTTTTT
TRBV5-6	TRBJ2-7	TRBD2	.	CASSLMTSGGYEQYF	TGTGCCAGCAGCTTAATGACTAGCGGGGGTTACGAGCAGTACTTC
TRBV6-5	TRBJ1-1	.	once	CASSYGTVNTEAFF	TGTGCCAGCAGTTACGGGACTGTGAACACTGAAGCTTTCTTT
TRBV5-1	TRBJ1-2	TRBD1	.	CASSSMDGGQGGGYTF	TGCGCCAGCAGCTCTATGGATGGGGGACAGGGAGGCGGCTACACCTTC
TRBV7-2	TRBJ1-1	TRBD1	.	CASSLNRTGAFF	TGTGCCAGCAGCTTAAACCGGACAGGGGCTTTCTTT
TRBV5-1	TRBJ2-7	.	once	CASSFGMGDTYEQYF	TGCGCCAGCAGCTTCGGTATGGGGGACACCTACGAGCAGTACTTC
TRBV27	TRBJ1-5	TRBD1	.	CASSTDRVTQPQHF	TGTGCCAGCAGCACCGACAGGGTAACTCAGCCCCAGCATTTT
TRBV9	TRBJ2-3	.	.	CASSPLKSSSTDTQYF	TGTGCCAGCAGCCCCCTCAAAAGCTCCTCCACAGATACGCAGTATTTT
TRBV19	TRBJ2-3	.	.	CASSLGVDTDTQYF	TGTGCCAGTAGCCTGGGGGTAGACACAGATACGCAGTATTTT
TRBV18	TRBJ2-2	.	.	CASSVSRGNTGELFF	TGTGCCAGCTCAGTCTCAAGGGGGAACACCGGGGAGCTGTTTTTT
TRBV9	TRBJ1-6	TRBD1	.	CASSPWDSNNSPLHF	TGTGCCAGCAGCCCCTGGGACAGTAATAATTCACCCCTCCACTTT
TRBV9	TRBJ1-1	.	.	CASSVSGENTEAFF	TGTGCCAGCAGCGTAAGCGGGGAGAACACTGAAGCTTTCTTT
TRBV7-9	TRBJ1-1	.	few	CASGRQNTEAFF	TGTGCCAGCGGGAGACAGAACACTGAAGCTTTCTTT
TRBV18	TRBJ1-6	.	.	CASSPEGPSNSPLHF	TGTGCCAGCTCACCAGAGGGGCCTTCAAATTCACCCCTCCACTTT
TRBV27	TRBJ2-2	TRBD1	.	CASRFRDRAKNTGELFF	TGTGCCAGCAGATTCCGAGACAGGGCGAAGAACACCGGGGAGCTGTTTTTT
TRBV30	TRBJ2-7	.	few	CAWSQGAYEQYF	TGTGCCTGGAGTCAAGGAGCCTACGAGCAGTACTTC
TRBV4-1	TRBJ2-1	TRBD2	.	CASSQVDMGLAGHNEQFF	TGCGCCAGCAGCCAGGTGGATATGGGACTAGCGGGACACAATGAGCAGTTCTTC
TRBV6-1	TRBJ2-2	.	few	CASSEWLENTGELFF	TGTGCCAGCAGTGAATGGTTGGAGAACACCGGGGAGCTGTTTTTT